The 29 T cell receptor beta chains reported below all come from one sample, sequenced in a study of response to subunit inactivated influenza vaccine listed by TCRdb under 2018. The time point label corresponds to: 45 days after influenza vaccine administration. Libraries were built with RT-PCR. Instrument used: Illumina HiSeq 2500. The raw public reads went through TCRdb reprocessing: fastp at Q25, MiXCR clone calling, in-frame beta chains kept. All rows with the same CDR3 protein become a single entry with the most common DNA and genes. The sample table holds around 160,000 distinct CDR3 sequences, of which about a tenth were seen once. The ten largest account for under 15% of the sample. This specimen was non-naive T cells sorted from PBMCs, taken about 40 days after vaccination. The cell subset or site label of this sample denotes: memory T cell fraction. The receptor set was obtained from a man aged 45-65 years who received an inactivated influenza vaccine. Donor details come from another sample of the same person, matched by shared clones.

The sample holds a few counts of this clonotype. V gene TRBV20-1 combines with J gene TRBJ2-7; D may be TRBD1 or TRBD2 (5 bases each). The CDR3 has 15 amino acids. V gave up 3 bases and J gave up 6 bases, with 21 bases separating them. CDR1 and CDR2 from the germline V gene are DFQATT and SNEGSKA (reference sequence). CDR3 residues: CSASHPGPQSPEQYF. The CDR3 DNA reads TGCAGTGCTAGCCATCCGGGACCTCAAAGTCCCGAGCAGTACTTC.

This clonotype has a handful of counts. This chain uses TRBV4-1 with TRBJ2-5, with D possibly being TRBD1 or TRBD2 (5 bases each). V lost 1 base and J lost 2, with 11 bases in between. The V gene's germline CDR1 is MGHRA and CDR2 YSYEKL. The length of the CDR3 is 15 residues. The CDR3 DNA is TGCGCCAGCAGCCAAGGGGGGTTGCGGCAAGAGACCCAGTACTTC. Residues: CASSQGGLRQETQYF.

V is TRBV20-1 and J is TRBJ1-1; D is unclear. V lost 6 bases and J 5 bases, leaving 10 bases between the germline ends. Germline V gene sequence: CDR1 DFQATT, CDR2 SNEGSKA (reference sequence). This CDR3 contains 11 residues. In DNA form, the CDR3 reads TGCAGTGCATTGGTTTTGACTGAAGCTTTCTTT. Translated, it gives CSALVLTEAFF.

CDR3 in amino acids: CASSRRTRGSSGNTIYF. CDR3 bases: TGTGCCAGCAGCCGCCGGACGCGGGGTAGCTCTGGAAACACCATATATTTT. This chain uses TRBV7-2 with TRBJ1-3, with D unresolved. CDR1 and CDR2 from the germline V gene are SGHTA and FQGNSA. The CDR3 contains 17 residues. V lost 5 bases and J lost 0, with 17 bases in between.

The chain recombines TRBV25-1 with TRBJ1-4, with D maybe TRBD1 (5 bases). The CDR3 totals 16 residues. Germline CDR1 is MGHDK and CDR2 is SYGVNS. With 4 bases removed from V and 0 bases from J, the gap between germline ends came to 12 bases. CDR3 in DNA: TGTGCCAGCAGTGGAGGGGCATTTGCAACTAATGAAAAACTGTTTTTT. Encoded protein: CASSGGAFATNEKLFF.

V usage is TRBV12-3 or TRBV12-4 and J usage is TRBJ2-5; D might be TRBD1 or TRBD2, each matching 5 bases. The CDR3 has 13 residues. Between the trimmed V and J ends, which lost 5 bases and 5 bases, there was a span of 12 bases. The CDR3 loop reads CASSDRRGETQYF. The CDR3 DNA reads TGTGCCAGCAGTGACAGACGAGGGGAGACCCAGTACTTC.

This clonotype showed up many times. Here the CDR3 DNA reads TGTGCCAGCAGCTTAGCGGGCGGACAAGAGACCCAGTACTTC. It specifies CASSLAGGQETQYF. The V and J genes are TRBV7-9 and TRBJ2-5; no clear D. The CDR3 is 14 amino acids. CDR1 and CDR2 (germline): SEHNR, FQNEAQ (reference sequence). Trimming left V 0 bases short and J 2 bases short, with 7 bases between.

The chain uses TRBV18 and TRBJ2-1; D might be TRBD1 or TRBD2, each matching 6 bases. The CDR3 length is 16 residues. Trimming cost V 3 bases and J 9 bases, with 21 bases left between them. CDR1 and CDR2 from the germline V gene are KGHSH and LQKENI. The CDR3 loop reads CASSPGGRAGKSEQFF. The CDR3 DNA reads as TGTGCCAGCTCACCGGGGGGCCGTGCGGGGAAGAGTGAGCAGTTCTTC.

This clonotype showed up many times. The gene calls are TRBV20-1 and TRBJ2-7; D could derive from TRBD1 or TRBD2 (5 bases each). CDR1 and CDR2 (germline): DFQATT, SNEGSKA (reference sequence). With 1 base removed from V and 3 bases from J, the gap between germline ends came to 16 bases. This CDR3 comprises 15 residues. The CDR3 DNA is TGCAGTGCTAGAGTATTCGGGACGGGTGACTACGAGCAGTACTTC. Its protein is CSARVFGTGDYEQYF.

This clonotype appeared many times. V usage is TRBV12-3 or TRBV12-4 and J usage is TRBJ1-1; TRBD1 matches 8 bases. The CDR3 totals 14 residues. Trimming cost V 5 bases and J 7 bases; bases outside gene matches: 9. The CDR3 here is CASSRTGLSIEAFF. The DNA for the CDR3 is TGTGCCAGCAGTCGGACAGGGCTTTCCATTGAAGCTTTCTTT.

This clonotype occurred many times. The V call is TRBV4-2, the J call TRBJ2-5, with D tentatively TRBD2 (5 bases). The germline gives CDR1 LGHNA, CDR2 YNFKEQ. There are 16 residues in the CDR3. Trimming removed 0 bases at V and 2 bases at J, with 13 bases between. The CDR3 nucleotides read TGTGCCAGCAGCCAAGATCGGAGCGGAGCACAAGAGACCCAGTACTTC. Translating gives CASSQDRSGAQETQYF.

This clonotype appeared a few times. This sequence joins TRBV7-9 and TRBJ2-7, with unresolved D. CDR1 and CDR2 from the germline V gene are SEHNR and FQNEAQ (reference sequence). Trimming stripped 2 bases from V and 5 bases from J, with 10 bases between. The CDR3 has 13 amino acids. Written as DNA, the CDR3 is TGTGCCAGCAGCTTATCTTTAGGGCACGAGCAGTACTTC. It yields the protein CASSLSLGHEQYF.

The sample holds many counts of this clonotype. The genes are TRBV29-1 and TRBJ1-1; D not resolved. V lost 5 bases, J lost 0 bases, and 16 bases lay in between. The CDR3 has 15 amino acids. Germline V gives CDR1 SQVTM, CDR2 ANQGSEA. DNA of the CDR3: TGCAGCGTTTCAGGAGACGAACCGTTGAACACTGAAGCTTTCTTT. Protein sequence: CSVSGDEPLNTEAFF.

This clonotype was recorded at least ten times. The gene calls are TRBV11-2 and TRBJ1-2; 10 bases are shared with TRBD1. The CDR3 sequence is 16 residues long. V lost 6 bases to trimming and J lost 3 bases; unmatched junction nucleotides: 10. From germline, CDR1 is SGHAT and CDR2 FQNNGV. The CDR3 protein is CASRPKTGGRDYGYTF. The CDR3 DNA reads as TGTGCCAGCAGACCCAAGACAGGGGGCCGCGACTATGGCTACACCTTC.

In this sample, this clonotype turned up a few times. V usage is TRBV5-5 and J usage is TRBJ2-5, with TRBD1 identical over 7 bases. The CDR3 has 15 residues. Germline values: CDR1 SGHKS, CDR2 YYEKEE (reference sequence). The V segment lost 3 bases and the J segment 1 base; nucleotides outside the gene matches: 6. The CDR3 DNA follows: TGTGCCAGCAGCTCGACGGGACAGAGCCAAGAGACCCAGTACTTC. Amino acid sequence: CASSSTGQSQETQYF.

The V gene is TRBV7-9, the J gene TRBJ2-2; no reliable D call. The CDR3 is 14 residues long. The germline V gene encodes CDR1 SEHNR and CDR2 FQNEAQ (reference sequence). With 7 bases removed from V and 3 bases from J, the gap between germline ends came to 12 bases. CDR3: CASIQQSDTGELFF. The CDR3 coding sequence is TGTGCCAGCATACAACAATCTGACACCGGGGAGCTGTTTTTT.

CDR3 region: CASSQRAGTGFTNNEQFF. The DNA of the CDR3 is TGTGCCAGCAGCCAACGAGCCGGGACAGGATTTACGAACAATGAGCAGTTCTTC. V and J are TRBV7-6 and TRBJ2-1; 8 bases fit TRBD1. Germline lookup yields CDR1 SGHVS and CDR2 FNYEAQ. J was trimmed by 5 bases and V by 5 bases; bases with no gene match: 17. The CDR3 has 18 residues.

The rearrangement uses TRBV4-3 and TRBJ2-5; D remains unclear. This CDR3 comprises 18 residues. The V end was cut by 0 bases, the J end by 2 bases, with 19 bases between. Germline V CDR1 and CDR2: LGHNA, YSLEER. The DNA of the CDR3 is TGCGCCAGCAGCCAAGATAAGTTAGGTCGGCAGGAACAAGAGACCCAGTACTTC. This sequence encodes CASSQDKLGRQEQETQYF.

This clonotype has ten or more counts. The chain couples TRBV3-1 to TRBJ2-5; unclear D gene. The CDR3 loop spans 14 amino acids. Trimming took off 2 bases at V and 2 bases at J, with 9 bases between the two ends. Germline V CDR1 and CDR2: LGHDT, YNNKEL (reference sequence). DNA for the CDR3: TGTGCCAGCAGCCAATCCGAAACGCAAGAGACCCAGTACTTC. Amino acid sequence: CASSQSETQETQYF.

This clonotype was found many times. The chain employs TRBV5-1 and TRBJ2-7; maybe TRBD2 (6 bases). The CDR3 has 13 amino acids. Deletions cut 2 bases from V and 3 bases from J, with 9 bases between. Germline CDR1 SGHRS, CDR2 YFSETQ. In DNA, the CDR3 is TGCGCCAGCAGCTTAGGGGACTTCTACGAGCAGTACTTC. Amino acid sequence: CASSLGDFYEQYF.

The V and J genes are TRBV24-1 and TRBJ2-1; D is unresolved. Germline lookup yields CDR1 KGHDR and CDR2 SFDVKD. V was pared by 3 bases and J by 1 base, with 6 bases between. The CDR3 covers 14 residues. The chain's CDR3 is CATSDPWSYNEQFF. The CDR3 DNA is TGTGCCACCAGTGATCCTTGGTCCTACAATGAGCAGTTCTTC.

This clonotype was detected ten times or more. The V call is TRBV7-2, the J call TRBJ1-5; D gene uncertain. There are 14 residues in the CDR3. Germline CDR1 and CDR2: SGHTA and FQGNSA. V was trimmed by 1 base and J by 0 bases, leaving 4 bases between them. CDR3 residues: CASSLVPSNQPQHF. CDR3 coding DNA: TGTGCCAGCAGCTTAGTTCCTAGCAATCAGCCCCAGCATTTT. Filled out from reference TRBV7-2 and TRBJ1-5, the complete variable domain reads GAGVSQSPSNKVTEKGKDVELRCDPISGHTALYWYRQSLGQGLEFLIYFQGNSAPDKSGLPSDRFSAERTGGSVSTLTIQRTQQEDSAVYLCASSLVPSNQPQHFGDGTRLSIL.

In this sample, this clonotype turned up a few times. The rearrangement uses TRBV20-1 and TRBJ2-3; a weak D match, TRBD2 (9 bases). The CDR3 spans 16 residues. V was cut by 7 bases and J by 3 bases, with 23 bases left in between. The germline V gene has CDR1 DFQATT and CDR2 SNEGSKA (reference sequence). In DNA form, the CDR3 reads TGCAGTGTCGCGGGGGGGAGACAGGGGTGGACAGATACGCAGTATTTT. The encoded protein is CSVAGGRQGWTDTQYF.

The CDR3 protein is CASSAGARRYEQYF. CDR3 DNA sequence: TGCGCCAGCAGCGCGGGGGCGCGGCGCTACGAGCAGTACTTC. This chain joins TRBV5-1 and TRBJ2-7; D is possibly TRBD2 (7 bases). The CDR3 covers 14 residues. The germline V and J ends were trimmed by 4 bases and 3 bases, with 14 bases remaining between them. Germline values: CDR1 SGHRS, CDR2 YFSETQ.

This clonotype was seen at least ten times. The V gene is TRBV5-6, the J gene TRBJ2-1, with a tentative D call TRBD2 (6 bases). This CDR3 is built from 12 residues. The V end was cut by 1 base, the J end by 10 bases, with 9 bases between. Germline CDR1 reads SGHDT; CDR2 reads YYEEEE. The CDR3: CASSLSGREQFF. The CDR3 nucleotides read TGTGCCAGCAGCTTGTCGGGGAGGGAGCAGTTCTTC.

At least ten counts were recorded for this clonotype. The chain is built from TRBV4-3 and TRBJ1-6; D is possibly TRBD1 (6 bases). The CDR3 sequence is 16 residues long. Germline values: CDR1 LGHNA, CDR2 YSLEER. V was trimmed by 4 bases and J by 7 bases, leaving 17 bases between them. The CDR3 DNA follows: TGCGCCAGCAGCCCGTACCTACAGGGTGGCAATTCACCCCTCCACTTT. It is translated as CASSPYLQGGNSPLHF.

This clonotype was picked up many times. V and J are TRBV24-1 and TRBJ2-1, with TRBD2 identical over 10 bases. After removal of 4 bases from V and 10 bases from J, the junction contained 12 bases not matched to a gene. Germline assignment: CDR1 KGHDR and CDR2 SFDVKD. The CDR3 runs to 16 residues. CDR3 sequence (DNA): TGTGCCACCAGTGAGCCGGGACTAGCGTTCGAGGGGGAGCAGTTCTTC. Translation: CATSEPGLAFEGEQFF.

Comments on this clonotype: Since a much larger clone is just one base distant, this may be a read error. The chain has TRBV28 and TRBJ2-5; D may be TRBD2 (5 bases). Germline V gene sequence: CDR1 MDHEN, CDR2 SYDVKM. This CDR3 has 14 amino acids. Trimming removed 8 bases from V and 5 bases from J, with 18 bases in between. The CDR3 DNA sequence: TGTGCCAGCTGTCCGAGTTACTCGGGGGAGACCCAGTACTTC. This translates into CASCPSYSGETQYF.

This clonotype has at least ten counts. The chain carries TRBV30 and TRBJ2-3, with 7 bases matching TRBD1. The CDR3 runs 15 residues. Germline CDR1 and CDR2: GTSNPN and SVGIG (reference sequence). The V gene end was trimmed by 3 bases and the J gene end by 0 bases; junction bases not matched to a gene: 6. The CDR3 DNA reads as TGTGCCTGGAGGATACAGGGGCCTAGCACAGATACGCAGTATTTT. Amino acid sequence: CAWRIQGPSTDTQYF. The complete variable domain, with remaining parts taken from reference TRBV30 and TRBJ2-3, reads SQTIHQWPATLVQPVGSPLSLECTVEGTSNPNLYWYRQAAGRGLQLLFYSVGIGQISSEVPQNLSASRPQDRQFILSSKKLLLSDSGFYLCAWRIQGPSTDTQYFGPGTRLTVL.